This T cell receptor (beta chain) originates from a study of blood T cell repertoires in COVID-19. As for the study in general: Some COVID-19 samples were acute and others convalescent; all came from the United States, Italy and Spain. From T cells, B-cell-depleted T cells, or PBMCs came the material, which was cDNA or gDNA.

This clone came up once. With 6 bases removed from V and 5 bases from J, the gap between germline ends came to 19 bases. The CDR3 sequence is 15 residues long. CDR1 MNHEY and CDR2 SVGEGT come from the germline V gene. Original analysis: Cell counts per sample came from amplifying reference gene primers. Only in-frame clones appear in the TCRdb table, and some are missing; sequencing was by immunoSEQ multiplex PCR. That table supplies the V and J calls and clone size; D and trimming were determined from the DNA. Among around 400,000 clones listed, around 92% were seen once. This TCR came from a man aged 40-55 years with acute or convalescent COVID-19. Sequences were obtained from peripheral blood. V is TRBV6-2 or TRBV6-3 and J is TRBJ1-1; D not certain. CDR3 nucleotides: TGTGCCAGCAGCCGAGGAACTTCAGAGAGGACTGAAGCTTTCTTT. It codes for CASSRGTSERTEAFF.